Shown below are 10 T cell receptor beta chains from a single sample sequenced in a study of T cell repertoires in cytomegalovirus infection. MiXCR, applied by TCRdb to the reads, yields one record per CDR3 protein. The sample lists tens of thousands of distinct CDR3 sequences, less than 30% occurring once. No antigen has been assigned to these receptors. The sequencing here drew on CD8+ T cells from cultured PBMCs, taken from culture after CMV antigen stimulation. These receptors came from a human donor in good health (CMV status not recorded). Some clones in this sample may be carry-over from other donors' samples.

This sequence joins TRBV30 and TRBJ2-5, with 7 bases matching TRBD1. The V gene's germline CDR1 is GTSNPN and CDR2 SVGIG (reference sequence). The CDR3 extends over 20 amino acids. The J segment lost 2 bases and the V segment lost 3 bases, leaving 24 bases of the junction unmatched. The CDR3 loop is CAWSLSPSERQGEGQETQYF. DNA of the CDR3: TGTGCCTGGAGCCTATCCCCCAGCGAGAGACAGGGAGAGGGGCAAGAGACCCAGTACTTC.

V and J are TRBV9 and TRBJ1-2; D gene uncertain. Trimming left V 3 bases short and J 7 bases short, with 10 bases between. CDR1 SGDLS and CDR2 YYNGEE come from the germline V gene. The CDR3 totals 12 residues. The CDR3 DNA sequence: TGTGCCAGCAGCGAGACGTCGCTTGGCTACACCTTC. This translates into CASSETSLGYTF.

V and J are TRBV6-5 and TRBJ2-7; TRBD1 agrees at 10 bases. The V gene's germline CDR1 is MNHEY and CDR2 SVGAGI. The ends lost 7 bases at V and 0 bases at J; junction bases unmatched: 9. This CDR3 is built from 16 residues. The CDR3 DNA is TGTGCCAGCACCGGATGGACAGGGGGGTCCTCCTACGAGCAGTACTTC. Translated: CASTGWTGGSSYEQYF.

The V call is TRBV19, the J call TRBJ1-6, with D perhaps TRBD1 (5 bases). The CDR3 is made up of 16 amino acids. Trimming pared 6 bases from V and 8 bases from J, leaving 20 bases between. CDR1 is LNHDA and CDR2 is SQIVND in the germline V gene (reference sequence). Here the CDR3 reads CASSRIRDARDSPLHF. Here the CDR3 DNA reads TGTGCCAGTAGCCGCATCCGGGACGCAAGAGATTCACCCCTCCACTTT.

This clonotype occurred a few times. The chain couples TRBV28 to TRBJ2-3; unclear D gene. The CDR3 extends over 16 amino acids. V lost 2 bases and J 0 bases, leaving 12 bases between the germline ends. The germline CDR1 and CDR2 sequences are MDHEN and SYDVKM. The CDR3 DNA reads TGTGCCAGCAGTTTAAGCCCGCAAGCAAGCACAGATACGCAGTATTTT. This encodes CASSLSPQASTDTQYF.

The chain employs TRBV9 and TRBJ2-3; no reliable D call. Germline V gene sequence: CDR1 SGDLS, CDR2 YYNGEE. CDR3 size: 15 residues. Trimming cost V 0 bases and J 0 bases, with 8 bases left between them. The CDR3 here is CASSVGLTSTDTQYF. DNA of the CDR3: TGTGCCAGCAGCGTAGGGTTAACTAGCACAGATACGCAGTATTTT.

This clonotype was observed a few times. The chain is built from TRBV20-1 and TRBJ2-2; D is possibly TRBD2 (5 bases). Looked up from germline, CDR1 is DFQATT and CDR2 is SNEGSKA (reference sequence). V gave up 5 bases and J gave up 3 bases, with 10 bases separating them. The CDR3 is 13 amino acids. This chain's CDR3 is CSAPEGYTGELFF. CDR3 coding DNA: TGCAGTGCTCCAGAGGGTTACACCGGGGAGCTGTTTTTT.

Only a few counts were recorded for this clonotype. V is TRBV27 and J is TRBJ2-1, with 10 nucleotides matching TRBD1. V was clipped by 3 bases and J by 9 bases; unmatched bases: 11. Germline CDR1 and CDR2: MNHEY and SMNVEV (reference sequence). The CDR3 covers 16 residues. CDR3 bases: TGTGCCAGCAGTTTGGTCGGGACAGGGGAAAAGGGTGAGCAGTTCTTC. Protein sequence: CASSLVGTGEKGEQFF.

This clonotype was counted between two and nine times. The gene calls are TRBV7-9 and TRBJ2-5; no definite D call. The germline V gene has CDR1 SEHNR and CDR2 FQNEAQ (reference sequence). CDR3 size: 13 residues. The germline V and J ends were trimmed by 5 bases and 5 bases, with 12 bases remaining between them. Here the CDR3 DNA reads TGTGCCAGCAGCAGAGAAGACAAGGAGACCCAGTACTTC. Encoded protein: CASSREDKETQYF.

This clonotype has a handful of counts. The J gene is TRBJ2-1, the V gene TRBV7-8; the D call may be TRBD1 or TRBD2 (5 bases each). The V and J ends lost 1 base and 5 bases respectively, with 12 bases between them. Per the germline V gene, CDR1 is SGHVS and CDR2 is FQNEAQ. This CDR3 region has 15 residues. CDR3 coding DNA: TGTGCCAGCAGCTTAGGAAGGGACCAAAACAATGAGCAGTTCTTC. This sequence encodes CASSLGRDQNNEQFF.